This section outlines one T cell receptor beta chain sequence together with its context. This clone occurred a few times. There is no known antigen for this receptor. No much larger clone is present one base from it, and per-base qualities are unavailable. The CDR3 regions of human TCRbeta chains were subjected to immunosequencing. Per the original workflow: Repertoire TCRs were matched against a reference library of SARS-CoV-2-specific TCRs generated with the MIRA antigen-specificity platform. Breadth was defined as the fraction of unique TCRs that were SARS-CoV-2-associated. Depth was defined as the fraction of total T cells that were SARS-CoV-2-associated. Using the MIRA data, each spike-specific TCR was assigned both to the spike region to which the TCR was reactive and to a CD4 or CD8 class. Log10-transformed breadth and depth values were compared by one-way ANOVA with Sidak's multiple comparisons tests. The table comes from immuneACCESS by way of TCRdb, which keeps in-frame sequences with V and J called. Part of the clones is missing from these tables; in studies checked, under half for an unresolved V gene and the rest for unknown reasons. The DNA gave D and trimming, while V, J and clone size come from that table. This sample has 80,000 to 90,000 clones in its table, and approximately 90% of those were observed once. Jointly, the top ten make up around 5.2% of the sample.

The time point label corresponds to: baseline before first vaccination. The meaning of the sample's treatment or condition label: meningococcal conjugate vaccine given as trial control. Vaccinee samples came from UK trials COV001 and COV002, including a single-blind randomized controlled phase 2/3 trial of AZD1222 (ChAdOx1 nCoV-19) in healthy adults. For TCRbeta chain sequencing, PBMC samples from trial participants were taken at day 0 and at day 28 after the second dose. The sample originates from a study of T cell responses to AZD1222 COVID-19 vaccine (dated by TCRdb to the early 2020s). Looking at the study overall: TCR sequencing was performed for 230 to 250 trial participants, of whom some 200 were given two doses of AZD1222 and some 26 were given two doses of MenACWY control vaccine. Enrollment into the trials was organized by age into subgroups of 18-55, 56-69 and 70-plus years, and those subgroups contained around 150, 28 and 57 TCR-sequenced participants, respectively.

Overall study results and their limits: After two AZD1222 doses, both the breadth and the depth of spike-specific TCRs were significantly higher than at day 0 and than in MenACWY recipients. Conclusions about previously exposed vaccinees are limited, since just a handful of AZD1222 recipients were seropositive for SARS-CoV-2 at baseline. The 56-69-year group was small, and its depth increase did not reach significance, likely because of low power. Vaccine-associated CD4 TCRs spanned the whole spike protein, with dominant responses in regions 160-218 and 743-854. Reportedly, close to half of the unique spike-specific TCRs recognized epitopes lying outside the regions that are mutated in the B.1.351 and B.1.1.7 variants. Participants were mostly white British, with more females than males. The authors suggested clonal diversity may have been underestimated. Because no day 14 peak-response samples were available, repertoires were characterized only after the peak T cell response.

The TCR originated in an adult in good health. Source: peripheral blood, taken on day 0 of MenACWY control vaccination.

The CDR3 is CASSKRGQANTEAFF. The DNA sequence is as follows: TGTGCCAGCAGTAAACGTGGGCAAGCGAACACTGAAGCTTTCTTT. The chain is made from TRBV28 and TRBJ1-1, with the D gene call left open. The junction shows trimming of 5 bases on V and 1 base on J, plus 14 bases between the germline ends. Its CDR3 holds 15 amino acids, cysteine through phenylalanine. Kept here is only the CDR3 DNA, which spans 45 bases and is read in frame from base 1. Taken from the germline V gene, the CDR1 and CDR2 loops are MDHEN and SYDVKM.